This T cell receptor beta chain was profiled in a study of T cell responses to AZD1222 COVID-19 vaccine. Study results and limitations: Clonal diversity may have been underestimated, and the donors were mostly white British, with more females than males. Repertoires in all cases were sampled only once the peak T cell response had passed. Across spike, vaccine-associated CD4 TCRs were found, dominant at 160-218 and 743-854. Vaccination with two AZD1222 doses was followed by a rise in Spike-specific TCR breadth and depth.

In the case of this clone: Its antigen is unidentified.

The CDR3 runs to 13 residues. V lost 1 base and J lost 6, with 10 bases in between. Germline V gives CDR1 GTSNPN, CDR2 SVGIG (reference sequence). The assay was immunoSEQ multiplex PCR, and TCRdb's table has in-frame clones only and misses some. This table holds some 150,000 clones, 85% to 90% found once. The chain combines TRBV30 with TRBJ1-5, with unresolved D. The sequenced sample was peripheral blood, obtained 28 days after the second AZD1222 dose. The sequence derives from an adult who received the AZD1222 COVID-19 vaccine. The CDR3 nucleotides are TGTGCCTGGAGTGCCGGGGTGGGTCAGCCCCAGCATTTT. Encoded protein: CAWSAGVGQPQHF.